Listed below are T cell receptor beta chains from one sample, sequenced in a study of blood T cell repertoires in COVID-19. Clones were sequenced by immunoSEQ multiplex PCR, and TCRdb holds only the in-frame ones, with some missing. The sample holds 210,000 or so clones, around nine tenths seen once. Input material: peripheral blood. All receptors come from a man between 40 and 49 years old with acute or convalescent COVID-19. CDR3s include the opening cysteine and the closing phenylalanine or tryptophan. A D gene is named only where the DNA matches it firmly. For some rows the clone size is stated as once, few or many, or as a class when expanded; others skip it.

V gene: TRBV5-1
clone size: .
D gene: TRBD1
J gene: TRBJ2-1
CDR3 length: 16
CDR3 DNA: TGCGCCAGCAGCTACCTCAGGGGGTTCGCTTTAAGGGAGCAGTTCTTC
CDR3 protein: CASSYLRGFALREQFF

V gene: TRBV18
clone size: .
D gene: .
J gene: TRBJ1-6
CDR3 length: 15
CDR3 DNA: TGTGCCAGCTCACCCCTTTTAGGGGATGATTCACCCCTCCACTTT
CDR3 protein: CASSPLLGDDSPLHF

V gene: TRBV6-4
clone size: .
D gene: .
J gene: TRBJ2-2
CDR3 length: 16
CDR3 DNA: TGTGCCAGCAGTGCTGACAGAGCCCCGAACACCGGGGAGCTGTTTTTT
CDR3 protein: CASSADRAPNTGELFF

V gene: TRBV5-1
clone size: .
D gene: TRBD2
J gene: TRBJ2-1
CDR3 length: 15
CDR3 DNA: TGCGCCAGCAGCGCAGGGCGGGGGAACGGCAATGAGCAGTTCTTC
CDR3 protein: CASSAGRGNGNEQFF

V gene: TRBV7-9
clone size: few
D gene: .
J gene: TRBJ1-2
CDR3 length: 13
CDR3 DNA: TGTGCCAGCAGCTTAGTCTTACCAGGGGGCTACACCTTC
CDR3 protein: CASSLVLPGGYTF

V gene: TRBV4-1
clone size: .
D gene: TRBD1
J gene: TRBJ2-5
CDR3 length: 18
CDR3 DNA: TGCGCCAGCAGCCAAGATCCCCTTGACAGGGGGTTTGCGGAGACCCAGTACTTC
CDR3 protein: CASSQDPLDRGFAETQYF

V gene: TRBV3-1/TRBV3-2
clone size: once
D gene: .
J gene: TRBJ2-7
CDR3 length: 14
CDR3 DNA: TGTGCCAGCAGCCAAGATACCAGGGGCGACGAGCAGTACTTC
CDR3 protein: CASSQDTRGDEQYF

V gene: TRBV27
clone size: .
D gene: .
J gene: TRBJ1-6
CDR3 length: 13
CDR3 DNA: TGTGCCAGCAGTCTCGGACAGAATTCACCCCTCCACTTT
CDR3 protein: CASSLGQNSPLHF

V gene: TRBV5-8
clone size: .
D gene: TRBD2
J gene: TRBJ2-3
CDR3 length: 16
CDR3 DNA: TGTGCCAGCAGCTTTGGGACTAGCGGGGGATCAGATACGCAGTATTTT
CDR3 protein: CASSFGTSGGSDTQYF

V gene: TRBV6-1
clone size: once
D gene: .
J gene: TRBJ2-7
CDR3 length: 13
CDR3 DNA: TGTGCCAGCAGTGACGGGCAGGGGTACGAGCAGTACTTC
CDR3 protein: CASSDGQGYEQYF

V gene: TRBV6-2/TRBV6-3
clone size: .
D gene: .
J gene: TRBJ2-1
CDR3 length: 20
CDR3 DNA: TGTGCCAGCAGTTACGACGACCGAGGGGGGGCGACCAATTTTTACAATGAGCAGTTCTTC
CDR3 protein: CASSYDDRGGATNFYNEQFF

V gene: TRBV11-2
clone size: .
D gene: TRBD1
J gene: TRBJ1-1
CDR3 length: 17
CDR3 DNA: TGTGCCAGCAGCTTAGGGGTTCTCCGGGACAGGAAGAGGTTAGCTTTCTTT
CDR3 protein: CASSLGVLRDRKRLAFF

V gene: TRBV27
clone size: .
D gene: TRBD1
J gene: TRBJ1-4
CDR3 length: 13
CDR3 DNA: TGTGCCAGCAAACCCGGGGACAGGGAAAAACTGTTTTTT
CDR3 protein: CASKPGDREKLFF

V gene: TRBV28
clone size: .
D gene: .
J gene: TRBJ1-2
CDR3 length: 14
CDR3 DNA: TGTGCCAGCAGTTTAAGGGGCCGAGCCTATGGCTACACCTTC
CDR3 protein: CASSLRGRAYGYTF

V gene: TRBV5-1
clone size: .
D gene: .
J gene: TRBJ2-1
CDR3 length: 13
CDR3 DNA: TGCGCCAGCAGCTTGGATGTGAGAAATGAGCAGTTCTTC
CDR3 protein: CASSLDVRNEQFF

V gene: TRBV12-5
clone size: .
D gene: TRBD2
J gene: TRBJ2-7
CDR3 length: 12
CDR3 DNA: TGTGCTAGTGGTTTGTGGCTAGCGGGGGACTACTTC
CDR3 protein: CASGLWLAGDYF

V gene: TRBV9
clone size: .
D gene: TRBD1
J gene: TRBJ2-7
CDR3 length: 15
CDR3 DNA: TGTGCCAGCAGCGTAGAATCCGCAGGGGGCTACGAGCAGTACTTC
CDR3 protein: CASSVESAGGYEQYF

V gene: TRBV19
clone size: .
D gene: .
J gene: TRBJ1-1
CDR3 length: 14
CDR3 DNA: TGTGCCAGTAGTATAGGTTTCCACGGGTCTGAAGCTTTCTTT
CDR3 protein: CASSIGFHGSEAFF

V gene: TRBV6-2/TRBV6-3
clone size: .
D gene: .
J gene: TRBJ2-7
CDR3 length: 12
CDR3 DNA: TGTGCCAGCAGCTTGGTAGACTACGAGCAGTACTTC
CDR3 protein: CASSLVDYEQYF

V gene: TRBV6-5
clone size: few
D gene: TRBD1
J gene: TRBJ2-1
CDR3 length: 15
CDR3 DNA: TGTGCCAGCGGCGAACCGGGACAGGGAGGGGGTGAGCAGTTCTTC
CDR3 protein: CASGEPGQGGGEQFF

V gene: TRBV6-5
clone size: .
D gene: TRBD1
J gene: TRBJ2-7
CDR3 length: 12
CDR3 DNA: TGTGCCAGCAACGGACAGGGCTACGAGCAGTACTTC
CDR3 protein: CASNGQGYEQYF

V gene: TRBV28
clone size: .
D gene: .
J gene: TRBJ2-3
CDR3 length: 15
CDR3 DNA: TGTGCCAGCAGTTTAGGGGGGGGCGGTACAGATACGCAGTATTTT
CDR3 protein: CASSLGGGGTDTQYF

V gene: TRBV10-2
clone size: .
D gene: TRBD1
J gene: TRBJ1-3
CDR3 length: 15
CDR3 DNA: TGCGCCAGCAGAGGGACAGGGTTCTCTGGAAACACCATATATTTT
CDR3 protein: CASRGTGFSGNTIYF

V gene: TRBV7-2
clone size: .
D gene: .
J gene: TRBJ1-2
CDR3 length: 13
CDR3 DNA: TGTGCCAGCTCCGGGGGGGATATGGGAGGCTACACCTTC
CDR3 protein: CASSGGDMGGYTF

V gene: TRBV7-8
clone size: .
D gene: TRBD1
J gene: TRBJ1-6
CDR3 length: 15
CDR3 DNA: TGTGCCAGCAGCCTGCGGACAGGCTATAATTCACCCCTCCACTTT
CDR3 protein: CASSLRTGYNSPLHF

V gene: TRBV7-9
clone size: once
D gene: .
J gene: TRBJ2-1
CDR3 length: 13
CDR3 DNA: TGTGCCAGCAGCTTAGCTCCCTTCAATGAGCAGTTCTTC
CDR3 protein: CASSLAPFNEQFF

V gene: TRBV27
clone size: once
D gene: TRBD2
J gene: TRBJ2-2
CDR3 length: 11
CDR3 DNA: TGTGCCACCGGGGGGTCCGGGGAGCTGTTTTTT
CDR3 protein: CATGGSGELFF

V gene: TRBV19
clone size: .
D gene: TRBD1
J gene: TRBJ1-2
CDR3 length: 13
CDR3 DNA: TGTGCCTCTGTAGACAGGGCTAACTATGGCTACACCTTC
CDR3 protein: CASVDRANYGYTF

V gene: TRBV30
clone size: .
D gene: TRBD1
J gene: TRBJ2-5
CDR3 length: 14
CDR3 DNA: TGTGCCCGGGGAACAGGGGCCCAGGGAGAGACCCAGTACTTC
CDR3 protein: CARGTGAQGETQYF

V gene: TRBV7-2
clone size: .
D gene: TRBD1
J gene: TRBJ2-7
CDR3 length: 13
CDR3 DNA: TGTGCCAGCAAGGGGACAGCTTCCTACGAGCAGTACTTC
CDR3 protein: CASKGTASYEQYF

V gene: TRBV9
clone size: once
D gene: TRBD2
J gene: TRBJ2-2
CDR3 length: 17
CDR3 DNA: TGTGCCAGCAGCGCGGGACTAGCGGGGGGGCCGACCGGGGAGCTGTTTTTT
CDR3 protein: CASSAGLAGGPTGELFF

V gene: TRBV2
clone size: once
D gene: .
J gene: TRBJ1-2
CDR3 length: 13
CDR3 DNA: TGTGCCAGCAGGGGGACACTCAACTATGGCTACACCTTC
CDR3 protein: CASRGTLNYGYTF

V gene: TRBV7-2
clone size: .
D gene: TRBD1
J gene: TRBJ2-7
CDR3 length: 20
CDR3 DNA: TGTGCCAGCAGCTTAGCCCTTGGGATAGGGGGCGATCTACGCTCCTACGAGCAGTACTTC
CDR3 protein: CASSLALGIGGDLRSYEQYF

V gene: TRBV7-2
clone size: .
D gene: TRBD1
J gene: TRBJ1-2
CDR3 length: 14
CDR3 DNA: TGTGCCAGCAGTTCTCCGGGACAGGGGCCCGGCTACACCTTC
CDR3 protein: CASSSPGQGPGYTF

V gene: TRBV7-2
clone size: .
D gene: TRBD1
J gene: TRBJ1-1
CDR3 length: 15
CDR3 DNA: TGTGCCAGCAGCGTCTGGACAGGTCAAATTGCAGAAGCTTTCTTT
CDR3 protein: CASSVWTGQIAEAFF

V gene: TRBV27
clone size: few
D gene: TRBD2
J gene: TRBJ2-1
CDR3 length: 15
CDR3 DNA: TGTGCCAGCAGTGGACTAGCGGGGGGAGGCAATGAGCAGTTCTTC
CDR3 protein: CASSGLAGGGNEQFF

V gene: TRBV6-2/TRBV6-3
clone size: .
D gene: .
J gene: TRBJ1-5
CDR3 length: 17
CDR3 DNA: TGTGCCAGCAGTTACTACGGGTCCGGGAGGAGCAATCAGCCCCAGCATTTT
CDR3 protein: CASSYYGSGRSNQPQHF

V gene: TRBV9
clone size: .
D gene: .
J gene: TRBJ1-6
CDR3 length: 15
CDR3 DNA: TGTGCCAGCAGCGTAGCCGGGTTTGCGGATTCACCCCTCCACTTT
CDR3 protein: CASSVAGFADSPLHF

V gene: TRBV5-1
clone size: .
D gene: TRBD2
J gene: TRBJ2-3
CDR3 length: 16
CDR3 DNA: TGCGCCAGCAGCTTTCTAGCGGGGCCTAGCACAGATACGCAGTATTTT
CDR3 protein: CASSFLAGPSTDTQYF

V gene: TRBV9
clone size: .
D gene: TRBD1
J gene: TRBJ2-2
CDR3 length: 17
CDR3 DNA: TGTGCCAGCAGCGTAGATAGGACAGGCCGGAACACCGGGGAGCTGTTTTTT
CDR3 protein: CASSVDRTGRNTGELFF

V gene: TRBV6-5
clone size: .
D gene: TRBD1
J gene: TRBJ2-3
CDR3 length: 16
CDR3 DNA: TGTGCCAGCAGTTACGGGACAGTTAGTGGCACAGATACGCAGTATTTT
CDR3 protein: CASSYGTVSGTDTQYF

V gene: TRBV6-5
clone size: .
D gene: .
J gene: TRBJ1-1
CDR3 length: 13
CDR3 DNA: TGTGCCAGCAGCCAACACAGACAGACTGAAGCTTTCTTT
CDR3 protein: CASSQHRQTEAFF

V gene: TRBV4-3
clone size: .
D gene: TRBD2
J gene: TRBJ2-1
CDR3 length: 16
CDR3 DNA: TGCGCCAGCAGCCAAGGACTAGCGGGGGGGCCCAATGAGCAGTTCTTC
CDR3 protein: CASSQGLAGGPNEQFF

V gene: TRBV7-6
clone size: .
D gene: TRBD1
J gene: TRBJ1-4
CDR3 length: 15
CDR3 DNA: TGTGCCAGCAGCATAAACAGGGGGCGACGGGAAAAACTGTTTTTT
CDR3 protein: CASSINRGRREKLFF

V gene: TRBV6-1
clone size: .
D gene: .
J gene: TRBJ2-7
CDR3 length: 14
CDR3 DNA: TGTGCCAGCAGTGAAGCCGACAACTCCTACGAGCAGTACTTC
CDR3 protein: CASSEADNSYEQYF

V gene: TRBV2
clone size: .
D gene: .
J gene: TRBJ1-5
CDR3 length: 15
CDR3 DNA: TGTGCCAGCAGTGAAATCGGAGCTAGCAATCAGCCCCAGCATTTT
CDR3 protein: CASSEIGASNQPQHF

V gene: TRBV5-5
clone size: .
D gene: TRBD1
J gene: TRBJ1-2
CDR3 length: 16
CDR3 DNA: TGTGCCAGCAGCCGGGACAGGGTCGGATCTAACTATGGCTACACCTTC
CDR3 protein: CASSRDRVGSNYGYTF

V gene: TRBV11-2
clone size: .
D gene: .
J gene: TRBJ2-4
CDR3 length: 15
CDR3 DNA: TGTGCCAGCAGCGGCCGACAAGTAGCCAAAAACATTCAGTACTTC
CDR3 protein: CASSGRQVAKNIQYF

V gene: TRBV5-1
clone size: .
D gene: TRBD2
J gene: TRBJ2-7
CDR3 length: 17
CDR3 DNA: TGCGCCAGCAGCTTGGGACTAGCGGGGGTTAGCTCCTACGAGCAGTACTTC
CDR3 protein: CASSLGLAGVSSYEQYF

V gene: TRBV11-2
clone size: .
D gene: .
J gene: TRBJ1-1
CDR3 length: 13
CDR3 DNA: TGTGCCAGCAGCTCACGAAGCAGGGGAGAAGCTTTCTTT
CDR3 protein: CASSSRSRGEAFF

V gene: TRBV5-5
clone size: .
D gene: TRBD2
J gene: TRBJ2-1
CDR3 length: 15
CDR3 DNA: TGTGCCAGCAGCTGGACTAGCGGGGGCTCCCCTGAGCAGTTCTTC
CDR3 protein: CASSWTSGGSPEQFF

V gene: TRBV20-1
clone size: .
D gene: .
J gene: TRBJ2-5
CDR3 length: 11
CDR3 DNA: TGCAGTGCTAGACAGCAAGAGACCCAGTACTTC
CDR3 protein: CSARQQETQYF

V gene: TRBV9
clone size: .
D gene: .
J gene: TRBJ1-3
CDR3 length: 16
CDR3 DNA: TGTGCCAGCAGCGTAGGTCAACCGGGCTCTGGAAACACCATATATTTT
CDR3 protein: CASSVGQPGSGNTIYF

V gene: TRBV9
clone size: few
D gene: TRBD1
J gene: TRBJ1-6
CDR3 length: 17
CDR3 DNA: TGTGCCAGCAGCGTAGATGGCAGGGGGTCAAATAATTCACCCCTCCACTTT
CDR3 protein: CASSVDGRGSNNSPLHF

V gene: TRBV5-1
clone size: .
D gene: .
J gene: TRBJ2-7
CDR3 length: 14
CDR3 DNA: TGCGCCAGCAGCTTGGCCCCAGGGGCCTCCGAGCAGTACTTC
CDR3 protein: CASSLAPGASEQYF

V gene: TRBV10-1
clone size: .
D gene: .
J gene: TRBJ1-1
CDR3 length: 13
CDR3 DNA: TGCGCCAGCAGTGAGGCAGGGGTCCCTGAAGCTTTCTTT
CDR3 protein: CASSEAGVPEAFF

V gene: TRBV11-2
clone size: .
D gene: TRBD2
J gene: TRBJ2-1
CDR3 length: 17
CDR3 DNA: TGTGCCAGCAGCTTCCGGGGGACTAGCGGGGGGACCAATGAGCAGTTCTTC
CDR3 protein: CASSFRGTSGGTNEQFF

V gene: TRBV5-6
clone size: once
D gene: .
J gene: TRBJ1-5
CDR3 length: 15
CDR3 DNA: TGTGCCAGCAGCTTGGGAGGGTGGGGAAATCAGCCCCAGCATTTT
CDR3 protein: CASSLGGWGNQPQHF

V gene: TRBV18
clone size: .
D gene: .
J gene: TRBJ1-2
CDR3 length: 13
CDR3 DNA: TGTGCCAGCTCACCCCGGCAGGTGGATGGCTACACCTTC
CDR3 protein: CASSPRQVDGYTF

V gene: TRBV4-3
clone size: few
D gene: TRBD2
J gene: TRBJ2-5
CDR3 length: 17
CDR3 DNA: TGCGCCAGCAGCCTACACGGACTAGCGGGGGGACAAGAGACCCAGTACTTC
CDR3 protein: CASSLHGLAGGQETQYF